By proportion, the clone carrying this T cell receptor beta chain is medium-sized. The target antigen is unknown. The entry originates in a study of T cell repertoires in aging, cancer and after chemotherapy. Study-wide findings and caveats: In cancer patients, declining TCR diversity with age involved lost richness and lost evenness. Rebound thymic output was suggested by rising median generation probability during chemotherapy in each cancer cohort. Age-matched healthy donors had significantly more diverse, less clonal blood TCR repertoires than untreated cancer patients.

The template was genomic DNA from peripheral blood, not RNA. Multiplex touch-down PCR with TRB-A/B primers amplified rearranged V-D-J TRB sequences. TCRdb fed the multiplex PCR reads into MiXCR, producing one record per CDR3 protein. The data contain more than 9,500 distinct CDR3 sequences, roughly 35% of them singletons. The CDR3 extends over 15 amino acids. CDR1 and CDR2 (germline): LNHDA, SQIVND (reference sequence). The germline V and J ends were trimmed by 5 bases and 3 bases, with 17 bases remaining between them. This chain connects TRBV19 to TRBJ2-7; D is uncertain. Sequencing input: blood. The clonotype originates from a human donor in good health. The CDR3 spells CASSSITGSLYEQYF. CDR3 DNA sequence: TGTGCCAGTAGTTCAATCACCGGCTCCCTCTACGAGCAGTACTTC.